This is a list of T cell receptor beta chains from one sample in a study of long-term antiretroviral therapy in people with HIV. The table came from immunoSEQ multiplex PCR; TCRdb's copy has only in-frame clones and leaves some out. Among under 30,000 clones listed, roughly 90% were seen once. The specimen was unsorted PBMCs, collected 1.8 years before starting antiretroviral therapy. The receptors derive from a man aged 50 to 60 with HIV. Each CDR3 is given without its conserved first and last residue. The order of the fields is J gene, V gene, clone size, CDR3 protein. Clone size is shown for a subset of rows, as once, few, many or a class of expanded clone.

>TRBJ2-5|TRBV25-1|-
ASSVTHTLETQY
>TRBJ1-1|TRBV10-3|-
AISEYGQGLGGAF
>TRBJ1-6|TRBV28|-
ASSLVTANSPLH
>TRBJ2-5|TRBV6-6|-
ASRAGGQQETQY
>TRBJ2-5|TRBV11-2|-
ASSPTSLDETQY
>TRBJ2-1|TRBV11-2|-
ASSATGGSYNEQF
>TRBJ1-2|TRBV5-4|-
ASSIRQGGAYGYT
>TRBJ1-1|TRBV7-3|few
ASSPMPGMNTEAF
>TRBJ1-4|TRBV15|-
ATSSGGPVGGRKLF
>TRBJ1-5|TRBV29-1|once
SAGGESNQPQH
>TRBJ2-7|TRBV6-5|-
ASSYGGGGSYEQY
>TRBJ2-7|TRBV4-1|-
ASSQGTSGSLYEQY
>TRBJ1-5|TRBV5-4|once
ASSLGPSVSNQPQH
>TRBJ2-4|TRBV7-2|-
ASSEGGSRNIQY
>TRBJ1-5|TRBV6-8|once
ASSYGQLSNQPQH
>TRBJ2-1|TRBV18|-
ASSPGTVTINEQF
>TRBJ1-5|TRBV7-3|-
ASSLIGGRGQPQH
>TRBJ1-2|TRBV7-2|-
ASSFPGSGYT
>TRBJ2-7|TRBV19|-
ASRSRTSGSYEQY
>TRBJ1-1|TRBV29-1|-
SVDFESEGRTNTEAF
>TRBJ1-2|TRBV6-5|-
ASSYQPGGNYGYT
>TRBJ1-2|TRBV29-1|once
SVVGTGVDGYT
>TRBJ1-1|TRBV5-1|-
ASSSRGSGGTEAF
>TRBJ1-1|TRBV11-2|-
ASSTTGTGVNTEAF
>TRBJ2-1|TRBV7-2|-
ASSHPGRDDEQF
>TRBJ1-2|TRBV9|once
ASSVDPGGNYGYT
>TRBJ2-7|TRBV5-5|-
ASSLGSRGDYEQY
>TRBJ2-6|TRBV6-1|-
ASSEQGAIASGANVLT
>TRBJ2-5|TRBV5-1|-
ASSGALPQETQY
>TRBJ2-1|TRBV7-6|-
ASRLRGAGDNEQF
>TRBJ1-3|TRBV27|once
ASSFGASGGNTIY
>TRBJ2-6|TRBV7-2|-
ASSQTTGLLSGANVLT
>TRBJ1-1|TRBV7-9|-
ASSSSHGYEAF
>TRBJ2-7|TRBV27|-
ASSMGIPYEQY
>TRBJ2-1|TRBV11-3|-
ASSFSGQGVDEQF
>TRBJ1-5|TRBV4-1|-
ASSQGRRGNFNQPQH
>TRBJ1-3|TRBV6-1|-
ASSDGGRVVGNTIY
>TRBJ1-2|TRBV18|-
ASSPIGRQGEGYT
>TRBJ1-1|TRBV7-2|-
ASSPIQGVEAF
>TRBJ2-1|TRBV9|-
ASSSDPTSGIYNEQF
>TRBJ1-2|TRBV5-1|once
ASSFTAANYGYT
>TRBJ1-2|TRBV19|-
ASSPRGYYGYT
>TRBJ1-1|TRBV7-3|-
ASSLRQNTEAF
>TRBJ1-2|TRBV5-1|-
ASSFRQNHYGYT
>TRBJ1-1|TRBV18|-
ASSPRVTGGTEAF
>TRBJ1-3|TRBV28|-
ASHGSPSGNTIY
>TRBJ1-1|TRBV29-1|-
SVGGGLGTEAF
>TRBJ1-5|TRBV30|few
AWSRGYDQPQH
>TRBJ2-7|TRBV5-4|-
ASSGAGDSYEQY
>TRBJ2-7|TRBV7-2|-
ASSSHRRGRGEQY
>TRBJ1-1|TRBV5-1|-
ASSPSGGLNTEAF
>TRBJ2-7|TRBV18|-
ASSPQTGRTSSYEQY
>TRBJ2-1|TRBV18|-
ASSPPGSGGRNNEQF
>TRBJ1-2|TRBV10-3|-
AISESGSEGYGYT
>TRBJ1-3|TRBV9|-
ASSVTGDSGNTIY
>TRBJ2-3|TRBV18|-
ASSPSGVVADTQY
>TRBJ2-5|TRBV28|-
ASRTPGRWETQY
>TRBJ1-1|TRBV2|once
ASSGPDRGTEAF
>TRBJ1-2|TRBV2|once
ASSEGRLRVLGYGYT